This T cell receptor (beta chain) came from a study of shared clonotypes between healthy human individuals. V was pared by 1 base and J by 7 bases, with 6 bases of the junction left unmatched. This CDR3 contains 16 residues. CDR1 LGHNA and CDR2 YSLEER come from the germline V gene. Findings of the study overall: Across a few donors, naive CD4 shared 5% to 6.5%, naive CD8 under 4%, memory CD4 more than 2%, memory CD8 about 0.4%. Although depth was large, rarefaction showed that sequencing of the sorted subsets was incomplete. An anticipated effect of sequencing depth on clonotype sharing among donors was recognized.

Deep-level assay runs were performed. Some clones are missing from TCRdb's copy, which holds only in-frame ones; the method was immunoSEQ multiplex PCR. The sample gives approximately 97,000 clones, 67% of which show up once; about 42% is in the top ten. This clone was found many times. Its antigen is as yet unknown. The V call is TRBV4-3, the J call TRBJ1-4; 10 bases fit TRBD1. Sequenced input: memory CD8+ T cells sorted from blood. Subset: CD45RO+ cells pooled with CCR7-negative TemRA cells. The clonotype originates from a young man in good health. The CDR3 here is CASSQGRDRGVEKLFF. CDR3 bases: TGCGCCAGCAGCCAAGGTCGGGACAGGGGAGTTGAAAAACTGTTTTTT.